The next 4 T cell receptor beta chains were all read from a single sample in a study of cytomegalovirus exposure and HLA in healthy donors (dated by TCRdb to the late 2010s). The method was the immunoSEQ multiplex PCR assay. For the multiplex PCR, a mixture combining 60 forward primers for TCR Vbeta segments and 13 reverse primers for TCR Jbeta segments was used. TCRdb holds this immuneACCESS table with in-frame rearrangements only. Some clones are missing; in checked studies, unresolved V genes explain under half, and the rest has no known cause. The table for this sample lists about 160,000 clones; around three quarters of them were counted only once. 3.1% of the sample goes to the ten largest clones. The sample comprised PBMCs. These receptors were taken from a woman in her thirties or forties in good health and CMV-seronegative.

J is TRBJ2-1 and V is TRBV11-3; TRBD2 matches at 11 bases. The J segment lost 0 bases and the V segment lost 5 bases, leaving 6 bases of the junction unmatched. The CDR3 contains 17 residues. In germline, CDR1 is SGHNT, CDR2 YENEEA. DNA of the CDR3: TGTGCCAGCAGCGCTAGCGGGGGGCTCATCTCCTACAATGAGCAGTTCTTC. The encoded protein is CASSASGGLISYNEQFF.

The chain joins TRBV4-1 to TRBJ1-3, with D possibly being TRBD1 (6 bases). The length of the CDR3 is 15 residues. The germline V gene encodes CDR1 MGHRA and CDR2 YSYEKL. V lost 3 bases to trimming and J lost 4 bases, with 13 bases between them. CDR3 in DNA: TGCGCCAGCAGCCAGCCTCGAGACAGGGGAAACACCATATATTTT. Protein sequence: CASSQPRDRGNTIYF.

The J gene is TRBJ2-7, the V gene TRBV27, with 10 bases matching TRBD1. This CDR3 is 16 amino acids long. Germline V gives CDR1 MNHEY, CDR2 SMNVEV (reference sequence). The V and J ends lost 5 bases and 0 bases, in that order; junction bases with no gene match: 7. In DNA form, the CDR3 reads TGTGCCAGCAGTCCCGGGACAGGGGAAATCTCCTACGAGCAGTACTTC. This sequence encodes CASSPGTGEISYEQYF.

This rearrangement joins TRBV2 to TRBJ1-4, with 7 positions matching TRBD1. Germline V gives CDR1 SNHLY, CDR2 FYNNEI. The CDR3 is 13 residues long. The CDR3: CGTTGAVNEKLFF. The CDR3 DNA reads TGTGGTACCACAGGGGCCGTTAATGAAAAACTGTTTTTT.